This TCR beta chain was captured by sequencing in a study of cytomegalovirus exposure and HLA in healthy donors. Study outcomes and limitations: What a later analysis reportedly showed was that an Asian-associated ancestry cluster had fewer N-insertions than the approximately 700-donor mean. On later analysis, the bulk of CMV-associated TCR beta chains appeared to be HLA-restricted. Several V segments, TRBV6-2 and TRBV6-3 among them, could not be told apart and were dropped.

A remark on this clone: Its antigen is currently unknown.

Primers for the PCR totalled 60 Vbeta and 13 Jbeta. Authors' analysis steps: Among the unique TCR beta chains that a later analysis counted, about 81 million in all, about 11 million were shared. Profiled with immunoSEQ multiplex PCR; TCRdb holds only in-frame clones, not every one. V, J and clone size reflect that table, while D and trimming were determined from the DNA. This table holds 100,000 to 150,000 clones, over 80% found once. V lost 2 bases to trimming and J lost 1 base, with 15 bases between them. Germline V gene sequence: CDR1 GTSNPN, CDR2 SVGIG (reference sequence). The CDR3 spans 15 residues.

Sequenced sample: PBMCs. The gene calls are TRBV30 and TRBJ2-7; tentative D call: TRBD2 (5 bases). The sequence was collected from a man between 45 and 60 years old in good health and CMV-seronegative. The CDR3 DNA reads as TGTGCCTGGAGTCCCCCCCGACGGAGGTCCTACGAGCAGTACTTC. As protein: CAWSPPRRRSYEQYF.